This TCR beta chain was observed in a study of control samples from healthy donors and cancer patients. Sequencing was performed with immunoSEQ multiplex PCR; in TCRdb, only in-frame clones are kept and a portion is missing. Of 150,000 or so clones in the sample, around 93% were seen once. The CDR3 is made up of 15 amino acids. Germline V CDR1 and CDR2: SGHRS, YFSETQ. Trimming removed 4 bases from V and 0 bases from J, with 13 bases in between. This clone was seen once. The origin of this receptor is a woman in her sixties or seventies in good health. Material: blood. The V call is TRBV5-1, the J call TRBJ1-2; maybe TRBD1 (5 bases). The CDR3 coding sequence is TGCGCCAGCAGCCTTTCCGGGACGGCTAACTATGGCTACACCTTC. Encoded protein: CASSLSGTANYGYTF. Filled out from reference TRBV5-1 and TRBJ1-2, the complete variable domain reads KAGVTQTPRYLIKTRGQQVTLSCSPISGHRSVSWYQQTPGQGLQFLFEYFSETQRNKGNFPGRFSGRQFSNSRSEMNVSTLELGDSALYLCASSLSGTANYGYTFGSGTRLTVV.